The rows below give T cell receptor beta chains drawn from one sample of a study of blood T cell repertoires in COVID-19. Data came from immunoSEQ multiplex PCR; TCRdb stores just in-frame clones and leaves some out. The data show 260,000 or so clones, approximately 85% seen once. The sequenced sample was peripheral blood. The receptor set was obtained from a man between 18 and 29 years old with active or convalescent COVID-19. The CDR3 runs from the conserved cysteine through the conserved F or W. A D gene is named only where the DNA matches it firmly. Some rows have no size entry. The others give once, few or many, or a class for an expanded clone.

j_call v_call clone_size d_call cdr3_nt cdr3_aa
TRBJ1-1 TRBV11-2 - - TGTGCCAGCACCGTGACAGTAACTAACACTGAAGCTTTCTTT CASTVTVTNTEAFF
TRBJ1-2 TRBV12-3/TRBV12-4 once TRBD1 TGTGCCAGCAGTGGACAGGGTTCTTATGGCTACACCTTC CASSGQGSYGYTF
TRBJ1-2 TRBV12-3/TRBV12-4 - - TGTGCCAGCAGCGGACAGCTAAAAAGTGGCTACACCTTC CASSGQLKSGYTF
TRBJ2-5 TRBV4-3 - - TGCGCCAGCAGCCAAGATAGTGGCCTAGGAGAGACCCAGTACTTC CASSQDSGLGETQYF
TRBJ2-1 TRBV7-8 few - TGTGCCAGCACCCCAAAGGGGGGGCTCAGGTACAATGAGCAGTTCTTC CASTPKGGLRYNEQFF
TRBJ2-6 TRBV18 - TRBD1 TGTGCCAGCTCAGTTACAGGGGTCGGGGCCAACGTCCTGACTTTC CASSVTGVGANVLTF
TRBJ1-2 TRBV3-1/TRBV3-2 - TRBD1 TGTGCCAGCAGCTTACCAGGGGGCGCCTATGGCTACACCTTC CASSLPGGAYGYTF
TRBJ2-7 TRBV2 once TRBD1 TGTGCCAGCAGCCGGGACAGCCACGAGCAGTACTTC CASSRDSHEQYF
TRBJ2-7 TRBV29-1 - TRBD1 TGCAGCGTTGAAACCGGGACAGGGATTTCCTACGAGCAGTACTTC CSVETGTGISYEQYF
TRBJ2-1 TRBV3-1/TRBV3-2 - - TGTGCCAGCAGCCAAGGGACTATTAATGAGCAGTTCTTC CASSQGTINEQFF
TRBJ1-1 TRBV21-1 few - TGTGCCAGCACCAAAACTATTGAAGCTTTCTTT CASTKTIEAFF
TRBJ2-1 TRBV16 - - TGTGCCAGCAGCGCTACAGGGGAGCAGTTCTTC CASSATGEQFF
TRBJ2-1 TRBV24-1 - - TGTGCCACCAGGCCGGACAGAGCCTACAATGAGCAGTTCTTC CATRPDRAYNEQFF
TRBJ1-3 TRBV5-1 - - TGCGCCAGCAGCCTTGCGGGGAGCTCTGGAAACACCATATATTTT CASSLAGSSGNTIYF
TRBJ1-1 TRBV10-1 - TRBD1 TGCGCCAGCAGTCGAAACAGGGGGCGCGACACTGAAGCTTTCTTT CASSRNRGRDTEAFF
TRBJ2-7 TRBV29-1 - TRBD1 TGCAGCGTTGCGAAGACAGGGGGCCGCTACGAGCAGTACTTC CSVAKTGGRYEQYF
TRBJ2-2 TRBV6-2/TRBV6-3 - - TGTGCCAGCAGTTACTCCCCCCAAGACAGAAACACCGGGGAGCTGTTTTTT CASSYSPQDRNTGELFF
TRBJ1-2 TRBV27 - - TGTGCCAGCACCCACCTGGTGGGGGGTGATGGCTACACCTTC CASTHLVGGDGYTF
TRBJ2-1 TRBV20-1 - - TGCAGTGCTAGTTACGGGGGTCCCAATGAGCAGTTCTTC CSASYGGPNEQFF
TRBJ1-4 TRBV19 few - TGTGCCAGTAAGGGGGGGCGCCCGGAAAAACTGTTTTTT CASKGGRPEKLFF
TRBJ2-5 TRBV5-4 - - TGTGCCAGCAGCGGAGAGTCGGAGACCCAGTACTTC CASSGESETQYF
TRBJ1-5 TRBV18 - TRBD1 TGTGCCAGCTCACCCCCGGGACAGGGGGCCGGCAATCAGCCCCAGCATTTT CASSPPGQGAGNQPQHF
TRBJ1-5 TRBV6-5 - - TGTGCCAGCAGACAGGGCGGTGGTCAGCCCCAGCATTTT CASRQGGGQPQHF
TRBJ2-2 TRBV19 - TRBD2 TGTGCCAGTAGTATCCCGGGACTAGTGGCCGGGGAGCTGTTTTTT CASSIPGLVAGELFF
TRBJ2-3 TRBV21-1 few - TGTGCCAGCAGCAAAGGCGCGGGGGCTGATACGCAGTATTTT CASSKGAGADTQYF
TRBJ1-2 TRBV11-1 - TRBD1 TGTGCCAGCAGCAGGGACAGTCCTAACTATGGCTACACCTTC CASSRDSPNYGYTF
TRBJ2-7 TRBV3-1/TRBV3-2 - - TGTGCCAGCAGCCACCTAGATCGCGAGCAGTACTTC CASSHLDREQYF
TRBJ1-1 TRBV4-1 - TRBD1 TGCGCCAGCAGCCAATTGGGACAGGGATTGAAAACTGAAGCTTTCTTT CASSQLGQGLKTEAFF
TRBJ2-6 TRBV14 once - TGTGCCAGCAGCCAGCATGACTTACCTGGGGCCAACGTCCTGACTTTC CASSQHDLPGANVLTF
TRBJ2-1 TRBV20-1 - - TGCAGTGCTAGTCGTCTCAATGAGCAGTTCTTC CSASRLNEQFF